These 28 T cell receptor beta chains were sequenced from one sample in a study of blood T cell repertoires in COVID-19. The method was immunoSEQ multiplex PCR; TCRdb's version includes in-frame clones alone and lacks a portion of them. The profile shows roughly 150,000 clones, around 89% of them singletons. Sequenced material: peripheral blood. These receptors came from a woman aged 35 to 49 with acute or convalescent COVID-19.

The rearrangement joins TRBV9 to TRBJ1-1; 8 bases agree with TRBD1. The CDR3 runs to 15 residues. J was trimmed by 1 base and V by 4 bases; bases with no gene match: 6. The germline gives CDR1 SGDLS, CDR2 YYNGEE. As DNA, the CDR3 is TGTGCCAGCAGCCCCCGGACAGGGACGAACACTGAAGCTTTCTTT. Its translation is CASSPRTGTNTEAFF.

The chain has TRBV7-3 and TRBJ2-2; 7 nucleotides line up with TRBD1. This CDR3 has 16 residues. Trimming removed 0 bases from V and 5 bases from J; junction bases left unmatched: 6. Germline V gene sequence: CDR1 SGHTA, CDR2 FQGTGA. CDR3: CASSLTFGTETGELFF. The CDR3 region has the DNA TGTGCCAGCAGCTTAACCTTCGGGACAGAGACCGGGGAGCTGTTTTTT.

The V gene is TRBV12-5, the J gene TRBJ2-3; a weak D match, TRBD1 (6 bases). This CDR3 region has 13 residues. Germline-derived CDR1 and CDR2 are LGHNT and FRNRAP. The V end was cut by 6 bases, the J end by 6 bases, with 13 bases between. CDR3 in amino acids: CASGKIRGDTQYF. The CDR3 DNA reads as TGTGCTAGTGGAAAAATTAGGGGGGATACGCAGTATTTT.

The chain is built from TRBV5-6 and TRBJ2-7; 7 bases align to TRBD1. In germline, CDR1 is SGHDT, CDR2 YYEEEE. V lost 3 bases, J lost 4 bases, and 7 bases stayed unmatched. The CDR3 runs to 14 residues. The CDR3 nucleotides are TGTGCCAGCAGCTCCATAGACAGGGTGTACGAGCAGTACTTC. Amino acid sequence: CASSSIDRVYEQYF.

The genes are TRBV5-1 and TRBJ2-5; a possible D gene is TRBD1 (5 bases). V lost 2 bases, J lost 1 base, and 6 bases lay in between. Germline assignment: CDR1 SGHRS and CDR2 YFSETQ. The CDR3 loop spans 13 amino acids. DNA of the CDR3: TGCGCCAGCAGCTTTGGGGCCCAAGAGACCCAGTACTTC. Its translation is CASSFGAQETQYF.

The genes are TRBV6-1 and TRBJ2-5; 8 bases align to TRBD1. Trimming took 3 bases from V and 1 from J; bases not matched to a gene: 4. Germline CDR1 and CDR2: MNHNS and SASEGT. This CDR3 spans 15 amino acids. The CDR3 loop reads CASSEGQAGQETQYF. CDR3 DNA sequence: TGTGCCAGCAGTGAGGGACAGGCGGGCCAAGAGACCCAGTACTTC.

The genes are TRBV7-9 and TRBJ1-1; perhaps TRBD1 as D (5 bases). V dropped 6 bases and J dropped 1 base, with 9 bases sitting between them. The CDR3 sequence is 13 residues long. Germline CDR1 SEHNR, CDR2 FQNEAQ (reference sequence). The CDR3 DNA sequence: TGTGCCAGCAGTAAGACAGAGAACACTGAAGCTTTCTTT. Translation gives CASSKTENTEAFF.

The J gene is TRBJ2-7, the V gene TRBV19; D not resolved. Trimming cost V 1 base and J 1 base, with 5 bases left between them. CDR1 LNHDA and CDR2 SQIVND come from the germline V gene (reference sequence). The CDR3 runs 13 residues. The CDR3 is CASSIGRSYEQYF. The CDR3 DNA follows: TGTGCCAGTAGTATAGGTAGATCCTACGAGCAGTACTTC.

This chain links TRBV6-5 with TRBJ2-7; 8 bases are a match to TRBD1. Germline trimming cut 10 bases from V and 1 base from J; bases unmatched to any gene: 6. This CDR3 has 13 amino acids. Germline assignment: CDR1 MNHEY and CDR2 SVGAGI. CDR3 region: CATSDRVSYEQYF. For the CDR3, the DNA is TGTGCCACCTCGGACAGGGTGTCCTACGAGCAGTACTTC.

The chain joins TRBV7-5 to TRBJ1-1; the D segment call TRBD1 is taken from the table without a DNA check. TRBV7-5 is a listed pseudogene. The CDR3 totals 16 residues. The CDR3 region is CARSHTRRQGCTEAFF. In DNA form, the CDR3 reads TGTGCCAGAAGCCATACCCGAAGACAGGGTTGCACTGAAGCTTTCTTT.

The V gene is TRBV7-9, the J gene TRBJ1-6, with 10 nucleotides matching TRBD1. CDR1 is SEHNR and CDR2 is FQNEAQ in the germline V gene (reference sequence). V lost 11 bases, J lost 6 bases, and 16 bases stayed unmatched. CDR3 length: 17 amino acids. The CDR3 sequence: CALYPGTGDFGNSPLHF. The CDR3 bases are TGTGCCCTCTATCCCGGGACAGGGGATTTTGGTAATTCACCCCTCCACTTT.

The chain combines TRBV3-1 (or the pseudogene TRBV3-2) with TRBJ1-6; the match to TRBD1 covers 8 bases. The CDR3 runs 15 residues. V lost 3 bases to trimming and J lost 4 bases; unmatched junction nucleotides: 2. Looked up from germline, CDR1 is LGHDT and CDR2 is YNNKEL (reference sequence). CDR3 sequence (DNA): TGTGCCAGCAGCCAGGGGGACAGGTATAATTCACCCCTCCACTTT. This gives the protein CASSQGDRYNSPLHF.

This chain joins TRBV18 and TRBJ2-5; D might be TRBD1 (6 bases). The CDR3 has 14 amino acids. Trimming shortened V by 0 bases and J by 1 base, and 6 bases separated the two germline ends. Per the germline V gene, CDR1 is KGHSH and CDR2 is LQKENI. The CDR3 spells CASSPPTGQETQYF. CDR3 DNA: TGTGCCAGCTCACCACCGACAGGCCAAGAGACCCAGTACTTC.

The chain uses TRBV15 and TRBJ2-7; TRBD1 agrees at 7 bases. The J segment lost 4 bases and the V segment lost 3 bases, leaving 0 bases of the junction unmatched. The CDR3 is 12 residues long. Looked up from germline, CDR1 is LNHNV and CDR2 is YYDKDF (reference sequence). CDR3 DNA sequence: TGTGCCACCAGCAGGGACAGGTACGAGCAGTACTTC. It specifies CATSRDRYEQYF.

Only a few counts were recorded for this clone. This sequence joins TRBV19 and TRBJ2-7; the D is unclear. Germline V CDR1 and CDR2: LNHDA, SQIVND (reference sequence). The CDR3 spans 18 residues. V was trimmed by 3 bases and J by 2 bases, leaving 23 bases between them. The CDR3 DNA sequence: TGTGCCAGTAGTATGTCCGCGAGACACTCAACCCGTACCTACGAGCAGTACTTC. Amino acids: CASSMSARHSTRTYEQYF. The variable domain in full, with the rest retrieved from reference TRBV19 and TRBJ2-7, is DGGITQSPKYLFRKEGQNVTLSCEQNLNHDAMYWYRQDPGQGLRLIYYSQIVNDFQKGDIAEGYSVSREKKESFPLTVTSAQKNPTAFYLCASSMSARHSTRTYEQYFGPGTRLTVT.

This rearrangement joins TRBV3-1 (or the pseudogene TRBV3-2) to TRBJ2-3; 9 bases map to TRBD2. The CDR3 is 16 amino acids. The germline CDR1 and CDR2 sequences are LGHDT and YNNKEL (reference sequence). V lost 3 bases and J lost 0; bases outside the gene matches: 4. In DNA form, the CDR3 reads TGTGCCAGCAGCCACCGACTAGCGGCTAGCACAGATACGCAGTATTTT. It translates to CASSHRLAASTDTQYF.

This clone was picked up one time. The chain couples TRBV5-1 to TRBJ2-2, with TRBD2 matching over 8 bases. J was trimmed by 4 bases and V by 6 bases; bases with no gene match: 11. Germline V gives CDR1 SGHRS, CDR2 YFSETQ. The CDR3 consists of 16 residues. CDR3 protein: CASTENGGALTGELFF. The DNA for the CDR3 is TGCGCCAGCACCGAGAACGGGGGGGCGCTCACCGGGGAGCTGTTTTTT.

The chain joins TRBV3-1 (or the pseudogene TRBV3-2) to TRBJ1-2; TRBD1 might be the D (6 bases). V lost 2 bases and J lost 4, with 11 bases in between. Per germline, CDR1 LGHDT and CDR2 YNNKEL (reference sequence). This CDR3 comprises 14 residues. The CDR3 loop reads CASSQSDSSYGYTF. The CDR3 DNA follows: TGTGCCAGCAGCCAATCGGACAGCAGCTATGGCTACACCTTC.

The CDR3 coding sequence is TGTGCCAGCAGTTTACTCAGCTCCTACGAGCAGTACTTC. Protein product: CASSLLSSYEQYF. The chain combines TRBV27 with TRBJ2-7; no firm D call. CDR1 and CDR2 (germline): MNHEY, SMNVEV (reference sequence). Trimming took 2 bases from V and 0 from J, leaving 5 bases between them. This CDR3 is built from 13 residues.

J is TRBJ2-3 and V is TRBV9; D unclear. Germline loops: CDR1 SGDLS, CDR2 YYNGEE. The CDR3 loop spans 15 amino acids. Trimming pared 0 bases from V and 4 bases from J, leaving 12 bases between. CDR3 nucleotides: TGTGCCAGCAGCGTAGACGGCTGGAGCTCAGATACGCAGTATTTT. Protein product: CASSVDGWSSDTQYF.

This rearrangement joins TRBV6-6 to TRBJ2-7, with a tentative D call TRBD2 (5 bases). The CDR3 runs 15 residues. V was pared by 6 bases and J by 2 bases, with 17 bases between. CDR1 and CDR2 from the germline V gene are MNHNY and SVGAGI (reference sequence). The CDR3 nucleotides read TGTGCCAGCAGGGCCGGGGTCAGAGTCACCTACGAGCAGTACTTC. This codes for CASRAGVRVTYEQYF.

The rearrangement links TRBV4-1 to TRBJ1-5; no clear D. Germline loops: CDR1 MGHRA, CDR2 YSYEKL. The CDR3 length is 16 residues. V gave up 0 bases and J gave up 2 bases, with 11 bases separating them. The CDR3 reads CASSQDGGFGNQPQHF. CDR3 DNA: TGCGCCAGCAGCCAAGATGGCGGGTTTGGCAATCAGCCCCAGCATTTT.

The chain has TRBV29-1 and TRBJ2-1; TRBD2 aligns across 9 bases. Per the germline V gene, CDR1 is SQVTM and CDR2 is ANQGSEA. V dropped 4 bases and J dropped 5; count of bases not matched to a gene: 12. CDR3 size: 16 residues. The CDR3 is CSVASSGVGFHNEQFF. CDR3 bases: TGCAGCGTTGCATCTAGCGGGGTCGGTTTTCACAATGAGCAGTTCTTC.

This chain joins TRBV19 and TRBJ1-1; maybe TRBD1 (6 bases). V lost 9 bases to trimming and J lost 2 bases, with 19 bases between them. Germline CDR1 is LNHDA and CDR2 is SQIVND (reference sequence). CDR3 size: 15 residues. The CDR3, as DNA: TGTGCCAGCAAGCCCCTCGGGGGGGCTAACACTGAAGCTTTCTTT. Translation gives CASKPLGGANTEAFF.

This sequence joins TRBV9 and TRBJ1-1; D is unclear. V lost 2 bases to trimming and J lost 2 bases, with 10 bases between them. The CDR3 sequence is 14 residues long. Germline CDR1 and CDR2: SGDLS and YYNGEE. CDR3 in amino acids: CASSVGIPNTEAFF. CDR3 DNA: TGTGCCAGCAGCGTCGGGATCCCAAACACTGAAGCTTTCTTT. Full variable domain (rest looked up from reference TRBV9 and TRBJ1-1): DSGVTQTPKHLITATGQRVTLRCSPRSGDLSVYWYQQSLDQGLQFLIQYYNGEERAKGNILERFSAQQFPDLHSELNLSSLELGDSALYFCASSVGIPNTEAFFGQGTRLTVV.

This chain joins TRBV7-8 and TRBJ2-1, with TRBD2 matching over 7 bases. The germline V gene has CDR1 SGHVS and CDR2 FQNEAQ. The CDR3 length is 16 residues. The J segment lost 2 bases and the V segment lost 0 bases, leaving 4 bases of the junction unmatched. CDR3 sequence reads: CASSLASGNTYNEQFF. CDR3 coding DNA: TGTGCCAGCAGCTTAGCGAGCGGGAACACCTACAATGAGCAGTTCTTC.

The chain uses TRBV11-2 and TRBJ2-7, with 9 bases identical to TRBD1. Trimming removed 5 bases from V and 3 bases from J; junction bases left unmatched: 5. The V gene's germline CDR1 is SGHAT and CDR2 FQNNGV. CDR3 length equals 14 residues. DNA for the CDR3: TGTGCCAGCAGCACCCGGACAGGGGACTACGAGCAGTACTTC. Its protein product is CASSTRTGDYEQYF. The full variable domain, rest sourced from reference TRBV11-2 and TRBJ2-7, is EAGVAQSPRYKIIEKRQSVAFWCNPISGHATLYWYQQILGQGPKLLIQFQNNGVVDDSQLPKDRFSAERLKGVDSTLKIQPAKLEDSAVYLCASSTRTGDYEQYFGPGTRLTVT.

The chain links TRBV6-1 to TRBJ2-6, with TRBD1 matching 9 bases. After removal of 2 bases from V and 2 bases from J, the junction contained 10 bases not matched to a gene. Per germline, CDR1 MNHNS and CDR2 SASEGT. CDR3 size: 19 residues. The CDR3 is CASSESGQGFITGANVLTF. In nucleotides, the CDR3 is TGTGCCAGCAGTGAAAGCGGACAGGGGTTTATTACTGGGGCCAACGTCCTGACTTTC.